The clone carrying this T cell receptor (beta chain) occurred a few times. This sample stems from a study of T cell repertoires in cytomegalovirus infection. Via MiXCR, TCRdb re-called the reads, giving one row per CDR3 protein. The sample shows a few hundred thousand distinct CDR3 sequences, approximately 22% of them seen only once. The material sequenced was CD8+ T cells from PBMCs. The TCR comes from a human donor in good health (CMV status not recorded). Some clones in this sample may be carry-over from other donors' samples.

The CDR3, as DNA: TGTGCCAGCAGCTTTACTGGAGCTGAAGCTTTCTTT. This sequence encodes CASSFTGAEAFF. The chain is built from TRBV7-9 and TRBJ1-1; no clear D gene. Germline loops: CDR1 SEHNR, CDR2 FQNEAQ (reference sequence). V lost 3 bases and J lost 6, with 8 bases in between. The CDR3 is 12 amino acids.